These 14 T cell receptor beta chains were sequenced from one sample in a study of spatial heterogeneity in lung cancer. Sample time point: blood at routine non-recurrence follow-up after resection. Unsorted tumor, nontumor lung tissue or cryopreserved PBMC supplied the whole RNA. Each CDR3 protein gets one entry after TCRdb re-called the 5' RACE reads with MiXCR. This sample has around 110,000 distinct CDR3 sequences, with approximately 12% found just once. The sequencing used PBMCs, collected at follow-up. Receptors originate from a male donor with early-stage non-small cell lung cancer.

This clonotype appeared many times. The chain joins TRBV29-1 to TRBJ2-3, with 9 bases that match TRBD2. Germline V gene data show CDR1 as SQVTM and CDR2 as ANQGSEA. With 6 bases clipped from V and 2 bases from J, the junction kept 12 bases outside the gene matches. This CDR3 comprises 16 residues. CDR3 protein: CSVKGVAGAITDTQYF. CDR3 nucleotides: TGCAGCGTCAAGGGGGTAGCGGGGGCAATCACAGATACGCAGTATTTT.

This clonotype was detected a few times. At one of its ends the junction is not consistent with the germline gene, which may arise from a read error. The chain links TRBV28 to TRBJ2-7; TRBD1 matches at 11 bases. There are 14 residues in the CDR3. Germline lookup yields CDR1 MDHEN and CDR2 SYDVKM. The CDR3 here is CASSAPMDRGRPHF. The CDR3 nucleotides are TGTGCCAGCAGCGCCCCAATGGACAGGGGGCGTCCGCACTTC.

This clonotype was seen repeatedly, ten times or more. J is TRBJ1-5 and V is TRBV20-1, with TRBD1 identical over 7 bases. Per germline, CDR1 DFQATT and CDR2 SNEGSKA (reference sequence). V lost 8 bases to trimming and J lost 4 bases; unmatched junction nucleotides: 8. The CDR3 is 13 amino acids. The CDR3 spells CSSSRQGNQPQHF. The CDR3 DNA reads TGCAGTTCGTCACGACAGGGTAATCAGCCCCAGCATTTT.

This clonotype has a count of ten or more. The genes are TRBV10-3 and TRBJ1-4; TRBD1 might be the D (5 bases). Trimming removed 10 bases at V and 1 base at J, with 25 bases between. The CDR3 extends over 18 amino acids. Germline V lookup: CDR1 ENHRY, CDR2 SYGVKD. CDR3: CATRRSGGRGGTNEKLFF. The CDR3 nucleotides are TGTGCCACCCGCCGATCCGGCGGACGGGGGGGAACTAATGAAAAACTGTTTTTT.

This clonotype was recorded at least ten times. The chain joins TRBV30 to TRBJ1-2, with D possibly matching TRBD1 (6 bases). The V gene lost 0 bases and the J gene lost 4 bases, with 12 bases spanning the gap. Germline V CDR1 and CDR2: GTSNPN, SVGIG (reference sequence). The length of the CDR3 is 14 residues. The CDR3 DNA reads TGTGCCTGGAGTGTTCTGGGGGGCACCTATGGCTACACCTTC. Its translation: CAWSVLGGTYGYTF.

This clonotype was observed a few times. The chain is built from TRBV11-2 and TRBJ2-6, with a tentative D call TRBD1 (5 bases). This CDR3 comprises 18 residues. Looked up from germline, CDR1 is SGHAT and CDR2 is FQNNGV. The V and J ends lost 2 bases and 3 bases respectively, with 17 bases between them. The CDR3 DNA reads TGTGCCAGCAGCTTAAGGCAGGGTTCACCAAGTGGGGCCAACGTCCTGACTTTC. Translated, it gives CASSLRQGSPSGANVLTF.

CDR3 DNA sequence: TGTGCCAGCAGTCCCTACAGGGGAGGGGTCAATGAGCAGTTCTTC. Translated: CASSPYRGGVNEQFF. V and J are TRBV7-8 and TRBJ2-1; D may be TRBD1 or TRBD2 (7 bases each). There are 15 residues in the CDR3. CDR1 SGHVS and CDR2 FQNEAQ come from the germline V gene. V dropped 6 bases and J dropped 6 bases, with 18 bases sitting between them.

The chain links TRBV5-1 to TRBJ1-4; 10 bases align to TRBD1. There are 14 residues in the CDR3. Germline CDR1 and CDR2: SGHRS and YFSETQ. J lost 8 bases, V lost 2 bases, and 3 bases had no gene match. CDR3: CASSFDRGREKLFF. CDR3 coding DNA: TGCGCCAGCAGCTTTGACAGGGGGCGCGAAAAACTGTTTTTT.

The rearrangement joins TRBV19 to TRBJ2-7; D call uncertain. The V gene's germline CDR1 is LNHDA and CDR2 SQIVND (reference sequence). The CDR3 contains 16 residues. Deletions cut 0 bases from V and 2 bases from J, with 14 bases between. The CDR3 loop is CASSIESAGPTYEQYF. DNA of the CDR3: TGTGCCAGTAGTATAGAATCCGCAGGCCCTACCTACGAGCAGTACTTC.

This clonotype was seen ten or more times. The chain uses TRBV5-5 and TRBJ2-7; no firm D call. From germline, CDR1 is SGHKS and CDR2 YYEKEE (reference sequence). The CDR3 spans 11 residues. With 0 bases removed from V and 4 bases from J, the gap between germline ends came to 2 bases. CDR3 sequence: CASSLEYEQYF. DNA of the CDR3: TGTGCCAGCAGCTTGGAATACGAGCAGTACTTC.

This clonotype has only a few counts. The rearrangement uses TRBV15 and TRBJ1-2, with a weak D call TRBD1 (5 bases). Trimming took 5 bases from V and 1 from J, leaving 14 bases between them. The germline CDR1 and CDR2 sequences are LNHNV and YYDKDF (reference sequence). The CDR3 has 15 amino acids. CDR3 DNA: TGTGCCACCAGCTCCCCGGGACGGCTTAACTATGGCTACACCTTC. It encodes CATSSPGRLNYGYTF.

Only a few counts were recorded for this clonotype. The genes are TRBV5-5 and TRBJ1-4; unclear D gene. Germline CDR1 SGHKS, CDR2 YYEKEE (reference sequence). The ends were cut back, 4 bases at V and 7 bases at J, with 11 bases in the middle. The length of the CDR3 is 13 residues. CDR3 DNA sequence: TGTGCCAGCAGCAGTGTGGGGAGTGAAAAACTGTTTTTT. Translation: CASSSVGSEKLFF.

This clonotype has just a few counts. The V call is TRBV7-3, the J call TRBJ2-3; 8 bases map to TRBD2. Trimming at V came to 5 bases and at J to 0 bases, leaving 4 bases not matched to a gene. This CDR3 region has 15 residues. CDR1 and CDR2 (germline): SGHTA, FQGTGA. CDR3 DNA: TGTGCCAGCAGCCCGGGACTAGGGAGCACAGATACGCAGTATTTT. It translates to CASSPGLGSTDTQYF. Full variable domain (missing parts from reference TRBV7-3 and TRBJ2-3): GAGVSQTPSNKVTEKGKYVELRCDPISGHTALYWYRQSLGQGPEFLIYFQGTGAADDSGLPNDRFFAVRPEGSVSTLKIQRTERGDSAVYLCASSPGLGSTDTQYFGPGTRLTVL.

The table lists this clonotype with many counts. CDR3 protein: CSARDGTSGGASYEQYF. The DNA of the CDR3 is TGCAGTGCTAGAGATGGGACTAGCGGGGGGGCCAGTTACGAGCAGTACTTC. The rearrangement joins TRBV20-1 to TRBJ2-7, with TRBD2 identical over 16 bases. In germline, CDR1 is DFQATT, CDR2 SNEGSKA (reference sequence). J lost 4 bases, V lost 0 bases, and 6 bases had no gene match. This CDR3 spans 17 amino acids.